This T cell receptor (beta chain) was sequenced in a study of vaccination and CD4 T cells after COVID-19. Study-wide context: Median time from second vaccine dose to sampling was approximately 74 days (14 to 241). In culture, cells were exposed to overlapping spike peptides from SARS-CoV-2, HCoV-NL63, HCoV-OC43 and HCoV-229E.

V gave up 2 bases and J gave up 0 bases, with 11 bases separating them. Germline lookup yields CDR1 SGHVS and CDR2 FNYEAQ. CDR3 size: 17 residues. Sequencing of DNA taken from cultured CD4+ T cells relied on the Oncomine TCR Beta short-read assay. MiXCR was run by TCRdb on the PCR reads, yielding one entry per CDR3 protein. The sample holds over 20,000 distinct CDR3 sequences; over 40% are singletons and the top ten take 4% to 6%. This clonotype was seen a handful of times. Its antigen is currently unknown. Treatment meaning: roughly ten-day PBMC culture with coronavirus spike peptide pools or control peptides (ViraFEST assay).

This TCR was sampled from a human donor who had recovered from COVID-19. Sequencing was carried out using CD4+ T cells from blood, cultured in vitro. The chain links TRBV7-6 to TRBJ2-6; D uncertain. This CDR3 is CASSLHLSSSGANVLTF. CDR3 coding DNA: TGTGCCAGCAGCTTACATCTTTCGAGCTCTGGGGCCAACGTCCTGACTTTC.